The clone carrying this T cell receptor beta chain was counted many times. Its antigen is not identified. The record originates from a study of identical twins. TCRdb recomputed calls from the 5' RACE reads with MiXCR, one row per CDR3 protein. This table holds about 920,000 distinct CDR3 sequences, approximately 13% found once. CDR3 length equals 11 residues. Germline loops: CDR1 SGHTA, CDR2 FQGNSA. V was pared by 2 bases and J by 9 bases, with 5 bases between. Findings and caveats of the study: Alpha sequences out of frame and shared by twins had excess low generation probability.

This sample also appeared in a second study, on yellow fever vaccine responses in identical twins.

The sequencing sample was made of PBMCs. The chain recombines TRBV7-2 with TRBJ2-1, with unresolved D. The receptor was isolated from a woman aged 18-29 years in good health. The CDR3: CASSLTAEQFF. DNA for the CDR3: TGTGCCAGCAGCTTAACGGCTGAGCAGTTCTTC.